The TCR beta chain under discussion was sequenced for a study of cytomegalovirus exposure and HLA in healthy donors. Overall study results and limits: A later analysis found that most CMV-associated TCR beta chains appeared HLA-restricted. Being indistinguishable, some V segments were excluded, TRBV6-2 and TRBV6-3 among them.

The donors comprised healthy bone marrow donors. The CDR3 has 19 residues. CDR1 is SGHAT, CDR2 FQNNGV, per germline. V lost 4 bases to trimming and J lost 3 bases, with 27 bases between them. 60 Vbeta and 13 Jbeta primers were used in PCR. Per the study methods: About 10 million of 80 million or so unique TCR beta chains were shared, per a later count. Here immunoSEQ multiplex PCR was the method, and the copy in TCRdb shows in-frame clones only, minus some. V, J and clone size were drawn from that table, and D and trimming were deduced from the DNA. The table includes tens of thousands of clones, 79% detected once. Turning to this clone: Its target is not known.

This receptor was taken from a woman between 40 and 50 years old in good health and CMV-seropositive. The sequenced sample consisted of PBMCs. The gene calls are TRBV11-2 and TRBJ1-2; D might be TRBD1 (5 bases). CDR3 nucleotide sequence: TGTGCCAGCAGCTCAATACGCCGCGACCTGGGGCTGAGAGACTATGGCTACACCTTC. This sequence encodes CASSSIRRDLGLRDYGYTF.